The sequence of this T cell receptor beta chain was determined in a study of low-dose radiotherapy and immunotherapy resistance in tumors. Germline CDR1 reads MNHEY; CDR2 reads SVGEGT. CDR3 length: 16 residues. Losses at the gene ends were 2 bases for V and 6 bases for J; bases not matched to a gene: 12. Time point specified: before trial treatment. TRAV- and TRBV-specific primers primed first-strand cDNA, covering alpha and beta chains. TCR amplification ran roughly 20 PCR cycles using constant-region and V-primer adapter primers. TCRdb recomputed calls from the reads with MiXCR, one row per CDR3 protein. Altogether tens of thousands of distinct CDR3 sequences are present, around 30% being singletons, with the ten largest covering more than 9.5%.

This chain joins TRBV6-2 or TRBV6-3 and TRBJ1-2, with TRBD1 matching over 7 bases. The receptor was isolated from a female donor with ovarian cancer. The sequencing used PBMCs, collected before treatment. CDR3 amino acids: CASSYERQGPSHGYTF. CDR3 sequence (DNA): TGTGCCAGCAGTTACGAGAGACAGGGACCTTCCCATGGCTACACCTTC.